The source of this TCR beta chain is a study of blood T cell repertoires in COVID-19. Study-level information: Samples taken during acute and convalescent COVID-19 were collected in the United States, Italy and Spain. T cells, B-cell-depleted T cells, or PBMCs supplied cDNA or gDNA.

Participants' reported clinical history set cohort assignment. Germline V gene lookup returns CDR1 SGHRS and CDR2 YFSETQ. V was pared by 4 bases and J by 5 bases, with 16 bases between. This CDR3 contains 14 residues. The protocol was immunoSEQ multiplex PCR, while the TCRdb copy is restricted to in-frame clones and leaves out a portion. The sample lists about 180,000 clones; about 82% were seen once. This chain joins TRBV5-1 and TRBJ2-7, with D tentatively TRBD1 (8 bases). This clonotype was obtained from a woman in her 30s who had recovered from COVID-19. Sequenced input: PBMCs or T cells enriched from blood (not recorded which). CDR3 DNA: TGCGCCAGCAGCGACGGACAGGGAGGGGACGAGCAGTACTTC. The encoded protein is CASSDGQGGDEQYF.